The clone carrying this TCR beta chain was observed a single time. The V and J ends lost 3 bases and 0 bases, in that order; junction bases with no gene match: 1. This CDR3 comprises 15 residues. The germline V gene has CDR1 SGHAT and CDR2 FQNNGV. Per the original methods: Estimation of nucleated cell counts was performed using reference gene primer amplification. Only in-frame clones appear in the TCRdb table, and some are missing; sequencing was by immunoSEQ multiplex PCR. V, J and clone size reflect that table, while D and trimming were determined from the DNA. Among about 210,000 clones listed, about 91% were seen once. The data originate from a study of blood T cell repertoires in COVID-19. About the research overall: Samples representing acute and convalescent COVID-19 were sourced from the United States, Italy and Spain.

The TCR comes from a man aged 25 to 40 with acute or convalescent COVID-19. Sequencing was carried out using peripheral blood. The chain uses TRBV11-2 and TRBJ2-3; TRBD2 matches at 9 bases. The CDR3 DNA sequence: TGTGCCAGCAGCTTTGGGACTAGCAGCACAGATACGCAGTATTTT. It yields the protein CASSFGTSSTDTQYF.